Listed below are T cell receptor beta chains from one sample, sequenced in a study of OX40 agonist ivuxolimab in advanced cancers. Clones were read by immunoSEQ multiplex PCR, and TCRdb kept only the in-frame ones, dropping some. The table has fewer than 70,000 clones, around 90% seen once; the top ten hold about 14%. Material: CD4+ or CD8+ T cells sorted from blood, obtained in a trial of the OX40 agonist ivuxolimab. These TCRs come from an adult with an advanced solid tumor such as melanoma, head and neck, liver or kidney cancer. The conserved cysteine and the conserved F or W are not part of the CDR3 here. Part of the rows lack a size; the others show once, few, many or a class for expanded clones.

v_call clone_size cdr3_aa
TRBV15 - ATSRDPLGAGEKLF
TRBV11-3 - ASSLRSGEFNEQF
TRBV5-1 - ASSLGPPNNEQF
TRBV5-1 once ASSLTSVDRVSSPLH
TRBV7-3 - ASSSGRGTGVNEQY
TRBV7-2 - ASSFRSPYEQY
TRBV19 few ASGPMDGHNQPQH
TRBV30 - ARYDRTSGRAGELF
TRBV7-8 few ASSLARRRRTDTQY
TRBV7-6 - ASSLQLAGGRETQY
TRBV10-3 - AISGGGSETQY
TRBV28 - ASLTGAFNQPQH
TRBV9 few ASSVSNTEAF
TRBV6-1 - ASREMWRETQY
TRBV6-5 - ASSQTGWGGYT
TRBV4-2 - ASSYDRGNSPLH
TRBV5-1 - ASSQGQGVDTQY
TRBV7-6 - ASSLNDEKLF
TRBV5-6 - ASSRRVLGGSSYEQY
TRBV28 - ASSLVTNYGYT
TRBV5-1 - ASSSGGVLGAADTQY
TRBV5-6 - ASSSLGGGGFNEQY
TRBV4-3 - ASRAQGDNEQF
TRBV7-9 - ASSHTDTQY
TRBV28 - ASSQLSGEQY
TRBV28 - ASSFPPESYGYT
TRBV27 - ASSFKWLGTDTQY
TRBV5-1 - ASSSRDLAYNEQF
TRBV6-1 once ASSGLGIDNSPLH
TRBV6-5 - ASRDQGWEKLF
TRBV5-1 - ASRSLGENTEAF
TRBV4-1 - ASGSRVGPDTQY
TRBV5-1 - ASSSGAREANEQF
TRBV15 once ATSRESGGRNQPQH
TRBV16 - ASSQTRLAGIYEQY
TRBV28 once AITTSLGSYEQY
TRBV18 - ASSPGVGDRYEQY
TRBV4-3 - ASSQENGGYEQY
TRBV5-6 - ASSAGITSGEAF
TRBV7-2 once ASRLDRGNNQPQH
TRBV25-1 few ASSGPDRGVYEQY
TRBV28 - ASRLDRAIQPQH
TRBV28 - ASRGGSDTQY